Included here is one T cell receptor beta chain sequence, with context. This sample stems from a study of type 1 and type 2 diabetes patients. V gave up 3 bases and J gave up 3 bases; unmatched junction bases: 5. CDR3 length equals 13 residues. Germline V gene lookup returns CDR1 DFQATT and CDR2 SNEGSKA (reference sequence). Amplification started from genomic DNA. Amplification of the beta chain CDR3 used 30 forward and 13 reverse multiplex primers. TCRdb reprocessed the multiplex PCR reads via MiXCR and lists one record per CDR3 protein. The sample has approximately 260,000 distinct CDR3 sequences, around 47% seen once.

Sequencing used peripheral blood mononuclear cells (PBMCs). The receptor comes from a man younger than 35 with type 2 diabetes. The genes are TRBV20-1 and TRBJ2-7; 7 bases are a match to TRBD1. CDR3 residues: CSASPGQDYEQYF. The CDR3 nucleotides are TGCAGTGCTAGCCCCGGACAGGACTACGAGCAGTACTTC.